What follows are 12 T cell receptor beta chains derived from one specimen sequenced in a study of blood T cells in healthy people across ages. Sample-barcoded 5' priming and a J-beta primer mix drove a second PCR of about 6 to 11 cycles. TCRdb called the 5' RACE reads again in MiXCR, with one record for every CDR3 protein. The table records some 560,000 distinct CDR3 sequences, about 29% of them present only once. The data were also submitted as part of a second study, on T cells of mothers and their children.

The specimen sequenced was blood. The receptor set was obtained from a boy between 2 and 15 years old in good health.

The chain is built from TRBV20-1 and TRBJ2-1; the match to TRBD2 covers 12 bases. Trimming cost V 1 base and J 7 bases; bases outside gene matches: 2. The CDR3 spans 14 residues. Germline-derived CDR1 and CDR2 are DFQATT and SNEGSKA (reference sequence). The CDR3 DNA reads TGCAGTGCTAGAGGACTAGCGGGAGCGAATGAGCAGTTCTTC. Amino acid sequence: CSARGLAGANEQFF.

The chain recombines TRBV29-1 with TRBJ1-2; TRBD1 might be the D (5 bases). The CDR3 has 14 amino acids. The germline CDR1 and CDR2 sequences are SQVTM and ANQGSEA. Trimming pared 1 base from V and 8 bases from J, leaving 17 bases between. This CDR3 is CSVEVRAVRAGYTF. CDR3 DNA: TGCAGCGTTGAAGTCAGAGCTGTCAGGGCGGGCTACACCTTC.

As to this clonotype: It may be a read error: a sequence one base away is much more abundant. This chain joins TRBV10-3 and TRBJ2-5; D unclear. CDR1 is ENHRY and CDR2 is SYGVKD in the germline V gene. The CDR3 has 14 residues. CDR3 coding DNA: TGTGTCATCAGTGCCGTGGCGAGCCAAGAGACCCAGTACTTC. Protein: CVISAVASQETQYF.

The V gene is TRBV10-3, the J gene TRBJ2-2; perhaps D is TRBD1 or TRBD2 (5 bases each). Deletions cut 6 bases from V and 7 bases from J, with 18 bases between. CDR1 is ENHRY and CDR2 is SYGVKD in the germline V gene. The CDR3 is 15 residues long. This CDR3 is CAISEAGQRGGELFF. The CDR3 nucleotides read TGTGCCATCAGCGAGGCGGGTCAGAGGGGCGGGGAGCTGTTTTTT.

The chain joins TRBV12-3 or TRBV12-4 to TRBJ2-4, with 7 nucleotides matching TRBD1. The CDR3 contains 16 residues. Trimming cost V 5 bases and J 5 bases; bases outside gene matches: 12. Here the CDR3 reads CASSPPTGMGQNIQYF. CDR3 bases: TGTGCCAGCAGTCCGCCGACAGGGATGGGACAAAACATTCAGTACTTC.

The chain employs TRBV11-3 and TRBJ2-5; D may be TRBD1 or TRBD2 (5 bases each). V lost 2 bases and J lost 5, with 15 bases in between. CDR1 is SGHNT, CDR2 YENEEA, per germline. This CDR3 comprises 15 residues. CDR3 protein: CASSLSRGWGETQYF. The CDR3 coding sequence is TGTGCCAGCAGCTTATCCCGGGGTTGGGGGGAGACCCAGTACTTC.

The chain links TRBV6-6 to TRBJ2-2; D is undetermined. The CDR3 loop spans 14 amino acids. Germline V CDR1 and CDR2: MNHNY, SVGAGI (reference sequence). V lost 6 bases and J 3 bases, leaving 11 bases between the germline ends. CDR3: CASSLSPDTGELFF. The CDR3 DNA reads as TGTGCCAGCAGCCTGAGCCCCGACACCGGGGAGCTGTTTTTT.

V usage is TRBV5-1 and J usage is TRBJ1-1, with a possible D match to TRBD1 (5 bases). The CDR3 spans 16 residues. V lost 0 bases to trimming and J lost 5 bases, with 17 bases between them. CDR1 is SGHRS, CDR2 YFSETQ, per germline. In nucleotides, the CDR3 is TGCGCCAGCAGCTTGGTTGGAGTAAGGGGAGGGACTGAAGCTTTCTTT. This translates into CASSLVGVRGGTEAFF. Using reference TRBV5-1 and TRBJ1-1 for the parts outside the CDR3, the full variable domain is KAGVTQTPRYLIKTRGQQVTLSCSPISGHRSVSWYQQTPGQGLQFLFEYFSETQRNKGNFPGRFSGRQFSNSRSEMNVSTLELGDSALYLCASSLVGVRGGTEAFFGQGTRLTVV.

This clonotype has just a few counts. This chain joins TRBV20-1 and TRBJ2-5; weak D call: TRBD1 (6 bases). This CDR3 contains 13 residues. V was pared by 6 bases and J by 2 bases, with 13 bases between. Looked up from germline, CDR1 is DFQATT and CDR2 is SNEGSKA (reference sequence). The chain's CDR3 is CSARYRVQETQYF. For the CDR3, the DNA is TGCAGTGCCAGATACAGGGTTCAAGAGACCCAGTACTTC.

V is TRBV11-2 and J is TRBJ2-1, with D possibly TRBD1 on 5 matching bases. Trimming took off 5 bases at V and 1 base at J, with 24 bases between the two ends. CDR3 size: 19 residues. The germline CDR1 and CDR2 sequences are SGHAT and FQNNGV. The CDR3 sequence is CASSESVTVLRWSYNEQFF. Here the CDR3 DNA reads TGTGCCAGCAGCGAAAGCGTGACAGTCCTTAGGTGGTCCTACAATGAGCAGTTCTTC. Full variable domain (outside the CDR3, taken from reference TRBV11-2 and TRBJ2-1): EAGVAQSPRYKIIEKRQSVAFWCNPISGHATLYWYQQILGQGPKLLIQFQNNGVVDDSQLPKDRFSAERLKGVDSTLKIQPAKLEDSAVYLCASSESVTVLRWSYNEQFFGPGTRLTVL.

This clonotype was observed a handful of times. Written as DNA, the CDR3 is TGTGCCAGCAGCTTAGCTACTGAGCAGTACTTC. This codes for CASSLATEQYF. J is TRBJ2-7 and V is TRBV7-2; D remains unclear. Looked up from germline, CDR1 is SGHTA and CDR2 is FQGNSA. Trimming removed 0 bases from V and 7 bases from J, with 4 bases in between. The CDR3 loop spans 11 amino acids.

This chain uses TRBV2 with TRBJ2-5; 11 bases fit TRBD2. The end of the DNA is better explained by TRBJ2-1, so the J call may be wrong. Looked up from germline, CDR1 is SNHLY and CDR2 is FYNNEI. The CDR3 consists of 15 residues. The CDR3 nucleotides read TGTGCCAGCAGTACGGGACTAGCGGAATACAATGAGCAGTTCTTC. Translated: CASSTGLAEYNEQFF.